Shown below are 8 T cell receptor beta chains from a single sample sequenced in a study of CD8 T cells in ankylosing spondylitis. TCRdb reanalysed the 5' RACE reads using MiXCR and keeps one entry per CDR3 protein. The sample yields about 240,000 distinct CDR3 sequences, under 8.5% seen once. The sequenced material came from blood, either unsorted or a sorted T cell fraction (not recorded which). Receptors originate from a female donor with ankylosing spondylitis or in good health (not recorded which).

This clonotype was picked up a small number of times. The CDR3 here is CSVGGQGPYEQYF. The CDR3 DNA sequence: TGCAGCGTGGGGGGACAGGGGCCCTACGAGCAGTACTTC. This chain joins TRBV29-1 and TRBJ2-7; 10 bases are a match to TRBD1. V lost 6 bases, J lost 2 bases, and 4 bases stayed unmatched. The CDR3 has 13 residues. Germline V gene data show CDR1 as SQVTM and CDR2 as ANQGSEA.

This clonotype was detected ten times or more. V and J are TRBV7-2 and TRBJ2-5, with unresolved D. CDR3 length: 12 residues. V lost 0 bases and J lost 7, with 6 bases in between. From germline, CDR1 is SGHTA and CDR2 FQGNSA. The CDR3, as DNA: TGTGCCAGCAGCTTAGCCATAGGGACCCAGTACTTC. The encoded protein is CASSLAIGTQYF.

The chain uses TRBV12-3 or TRBV12-4 and TRBJ2-1, with 14 bases matching TRBD2. V dropped 2 bases and J dropped 8; count of bases not matched to a gene: 5. This CDR3 has 16 amino acids. The CDR3 spells CASSLRLAGGVDEQFF. The CDR3 nucleotides are TGTGCCAGCAGTTTAAGACTAGCGGGAGGGGTGGATGAGCAGTTCTTC.

This clonotype was seen a handful of times. The chain is built from TRBV2 and TRBJ2-7; 7 nucleotides match TRBD2. Germline trimming cut 8 bases from V and 6 bases from J; bases unmatched to any gene: 10. Germline V lookup: CDR1 SNHLY, CDR2 FYNNEI. The CDR3 totals 13 residues. CDR3 sequence (DNA): TGTGCCAGCGGGATAGGGAGGGAGGCCGAGCAGTACTTC. The encoded protein is CASGIGREAEQYF. Filled out from reference TRBV2 and TRBJ2-7, the complete variable domain reads EPEVTQTPSHQVTQMGQEVILRCVPISNHLYFYWYRQILGQKVEFLVSFYNNEISEKSEIFDDQFSVERPDGSNFTLKIRSTKLEDSAMYFCASGIGREAEQYFGPGTRLTVT.

This clonotype was observed a few times. V usage is TRBV7-2 and J usage is TRBJ2-3; D unclear. The length of the CDR3 is 14 residues. Deletions cut 5 bases from V and 5 bases from J, with 14 bases between. The germline CDR1 and CDR2 sequences are SGHTA and FQGNSA. This chain's CDR3 is CASSGVLYGDTQYF. CDR3 in DNA: TGTGCCAGCAGCGGGGTCTTGTACGGAGATACGCAGTATTTT.

This clonotype was counted many times. J is TRBJ2-4 and V is TRBV29-1; D may match TRBD1 or TRBD2 (5 bases each). The V end lost 6 bases, the J end lost 4 bases, and 13 bases lay between the germline ends. The CDR3 covers 13 residues. The germline CDR1 and CDR2 sequences are SQVTM and ANQGSEA. The CDR3 reads CSVRWDQKNIQYF. CDR3 nucleotide sequence: TGCAGCGTCCGATGGGACCAAAAAAACATTCAGTACTTC.

The table lists this clonotype with a few counts. The V call is TRBV7-2, the J call TRBJ2-7; no clear D gene. The V end lost 2 bases, the J end lost 2 bases, and 7 bases lay between the germline ends. This CDR3 has 13 amino acids. The germline gives CDR1 SGHTA, CDR2 FQGNSA. The CDR3 loop is CASSLRSTYEQYF. The CDR3 DNA reads TGTGCCAGCAGCTTAAGGTCGACCTACGAGCAGTACTTC.

This clonotype was seen a handful of times. The chain links TRBV18 to TRBJ1-2; possible D gene TRBD1, 6 bases. The germline gives CDR1 KGHSH, CDR2 LQKENI. Trimming shortened V by 2 bases and J by 8 bases, and 15 bases separated the two germline ends. The CDR3 spans 14 residues. CDR3 residues: CASSPNGGLLGYTF. The DNA for the CDR3 is TGTGCCAGCTCACCAAACGGGGGCCTTCTAGGCTACACCTTC.